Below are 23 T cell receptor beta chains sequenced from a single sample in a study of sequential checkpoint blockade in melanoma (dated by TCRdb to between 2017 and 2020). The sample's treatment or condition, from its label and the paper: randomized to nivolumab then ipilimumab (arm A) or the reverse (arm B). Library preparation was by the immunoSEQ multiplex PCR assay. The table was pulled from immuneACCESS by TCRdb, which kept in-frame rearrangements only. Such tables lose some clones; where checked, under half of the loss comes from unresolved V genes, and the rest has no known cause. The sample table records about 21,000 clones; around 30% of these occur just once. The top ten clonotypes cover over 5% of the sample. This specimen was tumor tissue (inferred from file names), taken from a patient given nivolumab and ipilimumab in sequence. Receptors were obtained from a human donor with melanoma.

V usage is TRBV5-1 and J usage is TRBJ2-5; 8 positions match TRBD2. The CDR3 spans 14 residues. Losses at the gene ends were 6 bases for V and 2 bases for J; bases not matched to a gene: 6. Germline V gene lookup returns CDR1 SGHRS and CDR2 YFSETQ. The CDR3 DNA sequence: TGCGCCAGCACCCCGGGAGGGAGGCAAGAGACCCAGTACTTC. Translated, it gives CASTPGGRQETQYF.

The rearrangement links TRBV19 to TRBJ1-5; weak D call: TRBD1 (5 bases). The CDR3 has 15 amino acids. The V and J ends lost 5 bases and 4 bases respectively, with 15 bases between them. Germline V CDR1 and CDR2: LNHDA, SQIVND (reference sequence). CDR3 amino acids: CASSVGLIGNQPQHF. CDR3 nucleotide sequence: TGTGCCAGTAGTGTGGGGCTTATTGGGAATCAGCCCCAGCATTTT.

CDR3 region: CSVGGGAALSYNEQFF. The CDR3 DNA follows: TGCAGCGTTGGAGGGGGAGCGGCCCTTTCCTACAATGAGCAGTTCTTC. The rearrangement links TRBV29-1 to TRBJ2-1; possibly TRBD1 for D (6 bases). This CDR3 contains 16 residues. From germline, CDR1 is SQVTM and CDR2 ANQGSEA. V dropped 4 bases and J dropped 1 base, with 17 bases sitting between them.

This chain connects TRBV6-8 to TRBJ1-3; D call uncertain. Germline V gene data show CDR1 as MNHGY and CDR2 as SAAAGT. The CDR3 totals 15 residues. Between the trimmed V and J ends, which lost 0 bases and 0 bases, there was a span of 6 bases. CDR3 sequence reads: CASSYSVDSGNTIYF. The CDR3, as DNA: TGTGCCAGCAGTTACTCGGTAGACTCTGGAAACACCATATATTTT.

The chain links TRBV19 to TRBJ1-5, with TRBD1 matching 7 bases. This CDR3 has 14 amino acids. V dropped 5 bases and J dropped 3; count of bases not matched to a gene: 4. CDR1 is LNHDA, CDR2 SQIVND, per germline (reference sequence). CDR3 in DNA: TGTGCCAGTAGTTTAGGGGGCTACAATCAGCCCCAGCATTTT. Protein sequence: CASSLGGYNQPQHF.

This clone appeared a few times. The CDR3 nucleotides are TGTGCCAGCAGCTTAGGATTCCCAGAACAAGAGACCCAGTACTTC. It specifies CASSLGFPEQETQYF. The chain combines TRBV11-3 with TRBJ2-5; D unresolved. Germline V gene lookup returns CDR1 SGHNT and CDR2 YENEEA. CDR3 length: 15 amino acids. V gave up 1 base and J gave up 2 bases, with 11 bases separating them.

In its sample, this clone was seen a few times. The DNA for the CDR3 is TGTGCCTGGAGTAAAGGCCGTTTTGAAAAACTGTTTTTT. Protein sequence: CAWSKGRFEKLFF. This sequence joins TRBV30 and TRBJ1-4; D ambiguous. CDR1 and CDR2 from the germline V gene are GTSNPN and SVGIG (reference sequence). Trimming pared 2 bases from V and 7 bases from J, leaving 11 bases between. CDR3 length: 13 amino acids.

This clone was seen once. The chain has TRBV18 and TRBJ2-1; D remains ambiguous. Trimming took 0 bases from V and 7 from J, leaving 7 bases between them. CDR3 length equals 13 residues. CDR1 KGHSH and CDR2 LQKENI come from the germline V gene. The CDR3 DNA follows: TGTGCCAGCTCACCACCGGGTGGAAATGAGCAGTTCTTC. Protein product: CASSPPGGNEQFF. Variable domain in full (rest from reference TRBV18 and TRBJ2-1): NAGVMQNPRHLVRRRGQEARLRCSPMKGHSHVYWYRQLPEEGLKFMVYLQKENIIDESGMPKERFSAEFPKEGPSILRIQQVVRGDSAAYFCASSPPGGNEQFFGPGTRLTVL.

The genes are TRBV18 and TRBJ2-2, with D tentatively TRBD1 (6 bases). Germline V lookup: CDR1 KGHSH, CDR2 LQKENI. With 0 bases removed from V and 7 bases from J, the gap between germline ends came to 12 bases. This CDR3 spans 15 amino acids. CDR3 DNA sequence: TGTGCCAGCTCACCACCTGCAGGGGTTGGCGGGGAGCTGTTTTTT. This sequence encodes CASSPPAGVGGELFF.

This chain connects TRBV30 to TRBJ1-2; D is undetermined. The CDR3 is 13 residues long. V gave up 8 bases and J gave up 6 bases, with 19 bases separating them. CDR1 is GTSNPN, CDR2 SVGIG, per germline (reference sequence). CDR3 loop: CAGSIGVVDGYTF. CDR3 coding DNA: TGTGCCGGGTCGATCGGGGTCGTGGATGGCTACACCTTC.

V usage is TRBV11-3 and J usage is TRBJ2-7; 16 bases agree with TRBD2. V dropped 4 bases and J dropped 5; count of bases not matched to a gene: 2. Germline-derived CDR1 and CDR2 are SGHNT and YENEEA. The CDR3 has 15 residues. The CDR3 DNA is TGTGCCAGCAGCTGGGGACTAGCGGGAGGGGACGAGCAGTACTTC. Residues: CASSWGLAGGDEQYF.

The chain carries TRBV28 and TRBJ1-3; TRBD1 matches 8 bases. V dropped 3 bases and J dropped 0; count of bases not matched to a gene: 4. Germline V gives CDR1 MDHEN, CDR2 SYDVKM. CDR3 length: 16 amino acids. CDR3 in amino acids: CASSFGDRNSGNTIYF. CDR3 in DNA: TGTGCCAGCAGTTTTGGGGACAGGAACTCTGGAAACACCATATATTTT.

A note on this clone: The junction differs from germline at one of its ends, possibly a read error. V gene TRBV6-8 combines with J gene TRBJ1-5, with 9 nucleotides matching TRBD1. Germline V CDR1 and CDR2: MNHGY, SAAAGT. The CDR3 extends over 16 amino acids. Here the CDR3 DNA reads TGTGCCAGCAGTGACTCGGACAGGGGAGGAAATCAGCCCCAGCATTTT. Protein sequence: CASSDSDRGGNQPQHF.

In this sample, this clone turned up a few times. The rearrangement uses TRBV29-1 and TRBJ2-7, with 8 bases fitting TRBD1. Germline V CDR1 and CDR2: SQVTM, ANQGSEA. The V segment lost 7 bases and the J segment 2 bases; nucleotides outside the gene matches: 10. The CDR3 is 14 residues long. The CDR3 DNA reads TGCAGCGGGAGGGTCTACAGGGGGGCCTACGAGCAGTACTTC. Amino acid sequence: CSGRVYRGAYEQYF.

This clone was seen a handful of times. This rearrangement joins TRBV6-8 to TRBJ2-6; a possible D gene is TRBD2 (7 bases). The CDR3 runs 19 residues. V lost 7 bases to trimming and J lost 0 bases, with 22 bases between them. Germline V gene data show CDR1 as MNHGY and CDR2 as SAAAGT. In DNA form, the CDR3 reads TGTGCCAGCAAAAAGGTGGGGGGGCAGACCCCCTCTGGGGCCAACGTCCTGACTTTC. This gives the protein CASKKVGGQTPSGANVLTF.

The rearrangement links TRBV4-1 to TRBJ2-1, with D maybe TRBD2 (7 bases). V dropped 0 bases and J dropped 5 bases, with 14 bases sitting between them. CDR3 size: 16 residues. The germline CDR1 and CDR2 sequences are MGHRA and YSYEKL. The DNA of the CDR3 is TGCGCCAGCAGCCAAGATCCCGGGGGGCTAGACAATGAGCAGTTCTTC. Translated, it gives CASSQDPGGLDNEQFF.

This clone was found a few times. CDR3 amino acids: CASSTLGGGQETQYF. The CDR3 DNA is TGTGCCAGCAGTACCCTCGGCGGGGGGCAAGAGACCCAGTACTTC. J is TRBJ2-5 and V is TRBV6-8; TRBD2 matches at 8 bases. Trimming at V came to 5 bases and at J to 2 bases, leaving 7 bases not matched to a gene. The CDR3 is made up of 15 amino acids. CDR1 and CDR2 from the germline V gene are MNHGY and SAAAGT.

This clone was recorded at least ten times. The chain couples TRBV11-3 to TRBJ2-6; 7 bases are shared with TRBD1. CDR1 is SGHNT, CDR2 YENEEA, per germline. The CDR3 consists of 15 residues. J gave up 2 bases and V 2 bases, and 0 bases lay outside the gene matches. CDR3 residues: CASSLQGAGANVLTF. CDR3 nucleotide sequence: TGTGCCAGCAGCTTACAGGGGGCTGGGGCCAACGTCCTGACTTTC.

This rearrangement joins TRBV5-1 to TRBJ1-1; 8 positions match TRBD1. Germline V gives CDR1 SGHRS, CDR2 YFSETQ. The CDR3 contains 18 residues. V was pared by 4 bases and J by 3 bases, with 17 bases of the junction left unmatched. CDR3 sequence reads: CASSVMVATGARDTEAFF. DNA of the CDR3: TGCGCCAGCAGCGTAATGGTGGCGACAGGGGCAAGGGACACTGAAGCTTTCTTT.

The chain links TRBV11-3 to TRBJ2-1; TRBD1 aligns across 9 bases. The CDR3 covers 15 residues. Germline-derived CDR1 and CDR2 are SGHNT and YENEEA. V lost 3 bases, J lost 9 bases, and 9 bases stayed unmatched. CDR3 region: CASSLVQGALIEQFF. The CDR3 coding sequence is TGTGCCAGCAGCTTGGTACAGGGGGCGCTTATTGAGCAGTTCTTC.

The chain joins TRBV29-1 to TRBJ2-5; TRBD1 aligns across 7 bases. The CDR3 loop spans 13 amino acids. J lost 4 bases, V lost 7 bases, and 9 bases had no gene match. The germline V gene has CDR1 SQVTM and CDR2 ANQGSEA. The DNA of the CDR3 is TGCAGCGCCAGACAGGGATCCTCAGAGACCCAGTACTTC. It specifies CSARQGSSETQYF.

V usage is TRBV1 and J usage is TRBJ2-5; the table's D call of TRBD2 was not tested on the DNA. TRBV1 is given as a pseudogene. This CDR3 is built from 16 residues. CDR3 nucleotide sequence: TGCGCCAGCAGCCAGGGATACCGGGAGTCGGGAGAGACCCAGTACTTC. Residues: CASSQGYRESGETQYF.

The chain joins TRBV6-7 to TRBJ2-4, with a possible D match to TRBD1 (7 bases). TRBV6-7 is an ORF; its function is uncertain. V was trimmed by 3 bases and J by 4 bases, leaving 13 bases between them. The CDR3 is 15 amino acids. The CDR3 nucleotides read TGTGCCAGCAGTTATGTACAGGGGACTAAAAACATTCAGTACTTC. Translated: CASSYVQGTKNIQYF.